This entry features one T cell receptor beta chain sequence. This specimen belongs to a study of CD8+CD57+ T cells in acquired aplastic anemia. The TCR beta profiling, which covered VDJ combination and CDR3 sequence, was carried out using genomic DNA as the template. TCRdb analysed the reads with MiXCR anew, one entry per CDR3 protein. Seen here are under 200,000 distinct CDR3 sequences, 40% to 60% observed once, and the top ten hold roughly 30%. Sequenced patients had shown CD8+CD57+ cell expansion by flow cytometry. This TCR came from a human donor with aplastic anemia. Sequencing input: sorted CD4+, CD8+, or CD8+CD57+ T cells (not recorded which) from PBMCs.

The CDR3 sequence: CASSLGTPLEQYF. As DNA, the CDR3 is TGTGCCAGCAGCTTGGGGACGCCTCTCGAGCAGTACTTC. This sequence joins TRBV11-1 and TRBJ2-7; D is tentatively TRBD1 or TRBD2 (5 bases each). V gave up 3 bases and J gave up 6 bases, with 12 bases separating them. This CDR3 contains 13 residues. The V gene's germline CDR1 is SGHAT and CDR2 FQDESV (reference sequence).